This entry features one TCR beta chain sequence. Its antigen remains unidentified. Each cDNA held unique molecular identifiers, and template switching gave it a universal primer site. One entry per CDR3 protein results from TCRdb running MiXCR on the 5' RACE reads. Of some 790,000 distinct CDR3 sequences in the sample, 15% to 20% are singletons; the top ten hold roughly 14%. The source of the sample is a study of identical twins. The study's findings and limits: Modelling underestimated the level of out-of-frame TCR alpha sharing observed in monozygotic twins.

The V end lost 2 bases, the J end lost 6 bases, and 18 bases lay between the germline ends. Germline CDR1 and CDR2: SGHDT and YYEEEE. The CDR3 spans 15 residues. The sample also formed part of further work on T cells expressing NK-cell markers. That paper notes: Eight donors were sequenced, seven testing HCMV-seropositive and one testing seronegative.

The receptor comes from a woman in her late teens or twenties in good health. The specimen sequenced was PBMCs. The chain carries TRBV5-6 and TRBJ2-7; tentatively, D is TRBD1 or TRBD2 (5 bases each). In DNA, the CDR3 is TGTGCCAGCAGCTTCGTCGGGACGACCACCCCCGAGCAGTACTTC. Residues: CASSFVGTTTPEQYF.